This T cell receptor beta chain was retrieved from a study of Graves' ophthalmopathy and Graves' hyperthyroidism. As for the study in general: Peripheral blood was gathered at the point of initial diagnosis, before any treatment started.

Hyperthyroidism qualified as stable when ophthalmopathy did not develop within 18 months of follow-up. Diagnostic conclusions were grounded in clinical symptoms, serum thyroxine, TRAb, thyroid ultrasound and orbital computed tomography. Worth noting for this clonotype: Its matching antigen is unknown. The CDR3 end shows no conserved phenylalanine or tryptophan, and so a read error is likely. Because the CDR3's place on the DNA is in doubt, the DNA is left out and the CDR3 is given as listed by TCRdb.

Study-level findings and limits: Thyroid clonotypes that were expanded above 0.001 frequency mostly also appeared in blood.

The TCR beta CDR3 regions underwent amplification from RNA transcripts. HTBI-primed RT-PCR formed the first round, and a multiplex PCR formed the second. Using its own MiXCR run on the multiplex PCR reads, TCRdb lists one record per CDR3 protein. The sample holds approximately 410,000 distinct CDR3 sequences, roughly 14% seen once. Sequenced material: peripheral blood. The sequence came from a woman between 18 and 30 years old with stable Graves' hyperthyroidism.

CDR3 sequence reads: CSVDGIEVEAWV. The chain uses TRBV29-1 and TRBJ1-1. A total of 12 residues make up the CDR3, ends included. Germline V lookup: CDR1 SQVTM, CDR2 ANQGSEA.